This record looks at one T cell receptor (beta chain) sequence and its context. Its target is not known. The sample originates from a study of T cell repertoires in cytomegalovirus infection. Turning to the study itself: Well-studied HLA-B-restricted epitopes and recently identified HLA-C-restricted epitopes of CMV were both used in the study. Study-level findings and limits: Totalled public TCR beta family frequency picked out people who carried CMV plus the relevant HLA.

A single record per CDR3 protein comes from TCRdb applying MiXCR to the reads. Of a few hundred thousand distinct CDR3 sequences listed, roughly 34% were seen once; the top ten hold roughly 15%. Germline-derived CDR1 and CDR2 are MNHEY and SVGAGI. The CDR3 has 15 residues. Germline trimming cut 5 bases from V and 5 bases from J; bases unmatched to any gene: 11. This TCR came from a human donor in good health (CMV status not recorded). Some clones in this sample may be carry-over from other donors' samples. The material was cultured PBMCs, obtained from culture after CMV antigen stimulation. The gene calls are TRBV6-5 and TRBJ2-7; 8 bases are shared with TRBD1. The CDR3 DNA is TGTGCCAGCAGTACAGGGGGGAAAAGTTCCCACGAGCAGTACTTC. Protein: CASSTGGKSSHEQYF.